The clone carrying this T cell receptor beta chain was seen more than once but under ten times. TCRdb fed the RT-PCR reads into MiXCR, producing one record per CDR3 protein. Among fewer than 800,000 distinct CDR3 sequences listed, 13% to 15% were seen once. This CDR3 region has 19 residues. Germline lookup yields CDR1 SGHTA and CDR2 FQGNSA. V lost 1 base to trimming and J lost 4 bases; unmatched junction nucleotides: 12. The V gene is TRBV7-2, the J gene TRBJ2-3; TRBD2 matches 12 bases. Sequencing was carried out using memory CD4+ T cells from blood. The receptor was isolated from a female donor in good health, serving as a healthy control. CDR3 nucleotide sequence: TGTGCCAGCAGCTTAGGAGCCGCTAGCGGGGGGGCCGGGGCAGATACGCAGTATTTT. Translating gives CASSLGAASGGAGADTQYF.